The 31 T cell receptor beta chains listed next were all sequenced from one sample in a study of cytomegalovirus exposure and HLA in healthy donors. The PCR contained 60 Vbeta and 13 Jbeta primers. Profiling relied on immunoSEQ multiplex PCR, and the TCRdb table lists in-frame clones only, not all of them. The sample shows 130,000 to 150,000 clones, more than 70% of them seen only once. Sequenced sample: PBMCs. The receptors derive from a male donor in good health and CMV-seropositive.

The chain is built from TRBV10-2 and TRBJ2-1; possibly TRBD1 for D (5 bases). This CDR3 spans 11 amino acids. Germline CDR1 WSHSY, CDR2 SAAADI. Trimming shortened V by 2 bases and J by 16 bases, and 12 bases separated the two germline ends. DNA of the CDR3: TGCGCCAGCAGTGAGGCAGACAGTTTATTCTTC. Its protein product is CASSEADSLFF.

The gene calls are TRBV5-6 and TRBJ2-7; 7 positions agree with TRBD1. After removal of 4 bases from V and 1 base from J, the junction contained 5 bases not matched to a gene. CDR3 length equals 14 residues. In germline, CDR1 is SGHDT, CDR2 YYEEEE. CDR3 in DNA: TGTGCCAGCAGCCGCCCGGGACAGTCCTACGAGCAGTACTTC. As protein: CASSRPGQSYEQYF.

This clone was picked up one time. The gene calls are TRBV28 and TRBJ2-1, with 11 bases matching TRBD2. This CDR3 has 20 amino acids. V lost 5 bases to trimming and J lost 0 bases; unmatched junction nucleotides: 15. The germline gives CDR1 MDHEN, CDR2 SYDVKM. The CDR3 protein is CASSGLSPGLAAYSYNEQFF. CDR3 sequence (DNA): TGTGCCAGCAGTGGACTGTCCCCGGGACTAGCGGCCTACTCCTACAATGAGCAGTTCTTC. Complete variable domain (other parts from reference TRBV28 and TRBJ2-1): DVKVTQSSRYLVKRTGEKVFLECVQDMDHENMFWYRQDPGLGLRLIYFSYDVKMKEKGDIPEGYSVSREKKERFSLILESASTNQTSMYLCASSGLSPGLAAYSYNEQFFGPGTRLTVL.

This chain connects TRBV9 to TRBJ2-5; 7 bases fit TRBD1. The ends lost 4 bases at V and 6 bases at J; junction bases unmatched: 3. This CDR3 has 12 residues. Per the germline V gene, CDR1 is SGDLS and CDR2 is YYNGEE. CDR3 DNA sequence: TGTGCCAGCAGCAGGGGGCAACAGACCCAGTACTTC. It encodes CASSRGQQTQYF.

The chain combines TRBV11-2 with TRBJ2-2; D is unclear. V lost 5 bases to trimming and J lost 2 bases, with 6 bases between them. From germline, CDR1 is SGHAT and CDR2 FQNNGV. This CDR3 region has 13 residues. The CDR3 nucleotides are TGTGCCAGCAGCGGCTCTAACACCGGGGAGCTGTTTTTT. Encoded protein: CASSGSNTGELFF.

The chain couples TRBV7-9 to TRBJ2-7; 13 bases fit TRBD2. CDR3 length equals 15 residues. Germline assignment: CDR1 SEHNR and CDR2 FQNEAQ (reference sequence). V shed 6 bases, J shed 1 base, and the junction held 3 bases outside the gene matches. Here the CDR3 reads CASSSGLAGSYEQYF. The CDR3 DNA reads TGTGCCAGCAGTTCGGGACTAGCGGGGTCCTACGAGCAGTACTTC.

V is TRBV10-1 and J is TRBJ2-4; tentative D call: TRBD2 (6 bases). There are 12 residues in the CDR3. Germline V gene data show CDR1 as WNHNN and CDR2 as SYGVQD (reference sequence). The ends were cut back, 5 bases at V and 10 bases at J, with 12 bases in the middle. The CDR3 loop is CASSPTRGIQYF. The CDR3 DNA follows: TGCGCCAGCAGTCCTACTCGGGGGATTCAGTACTTC.

V and J are TRBV5-1 and TRBJ2-7, with a weak D call TRBD2 (6 bases). The germline V gene encodes CDR1 SGHRS and CDR2 YFSETQ. The ends were cut back, 4 bases at V and 1 base at J, with 9 bases in the middle. There are 13 residues in the CDR3. The CDR3 DNA reads TGCGCCAGCAGCCCGGGACTTTCCTACGAGCAGTACTTC. Its translation: CASSPGLSYEQYF.

This sequence joins TRBV28 and TRBJ2-5; 12 bases align to TRBD1. The germline V gene has CDR1 MDHEN and CDR2 SYDVKM. The CDR3 has 15 residues. After removal of 6 bases from V and 5 bases from J, the junction contained 7 bases not matched to a gene. CDR3 amino acids: CASRTGQGALETQYF. DNA of the CDR3: TGTGCCAGCAGGACGGGACAGGGGGCTTTGGAGACCCAGTACTTC.

This chain connects TRBV13 to TRBJ2-3, with a possible D match to TRBD1 (6 bases). Trimming left V 2 bases short and J 6 bases short, with 12 bases between. The CDR3 contains 14 residues. From germline, CDR1 is PRHDT and CDR2 FYEKMQ (reference sequence). This chain's CDR3 is CASSLNSRGDTQYF. Here the CDR3 DNA reads TGTGCCAGCAGCTTAAACTCGAGGGGGGATACGCAGTATTTT.

This sequence joins TRBV7-9 and TRBJ2-1, with D possibly matching TRBD2 (6 bases). The CDR3 contains 15 residues. Looked up from germline, CDR1 is SEHNR and CDR2 is FQNEAQ (reference sequence). V was clipped by 1 base and J by 6 bases, with 13 bases between them. The CDR3 coding sequence is TGTGCCAGCAGCTTAGTCGGGAGTGCCCTCAATGAGCAGTTCTTC. It codes for CASSLVGSALNEQFF.

The chain has TRBV12-1 and TRBJ1-4. TRBV12-1 is a known pseudogene. This CDR3 is built from 14 residues. The CDR3 nucleotides read TGTGCCAGCAGCCCAGGGAGGTATAATGAAAAACTGTTTTTT. Translation: CASSPGRYNEKLFF.

This clone appeared a few times. The DNA of the CDR3 is TGTGCCAGTAGTATCAAGAGCGGGAGGCGATCTGGGGCCAACGTCCTGACTTTC. It is translated as CASSIKSGRRSGANVLTF. J is TRBJ2-6 and V is TRBV19, with 9 bases lining up with TRBD2. Losses at the gene ends were 3 bases for V and 1 base for J; bases not matched to a gene: 7. The CDR3 is 18 residues long. The germline V gene encodes CDR1 LNHDA and CDR2 SQIVND (reference sequence). The whole variable domain, remainder taken from reference TRBV19 and TRBJ2-6, is DGGITQSPKYLFRKEGQNVTLSCEQNLNHDAMYWYRQDPGQGLRLIYYSQIVNDFQKGDIAEGYSVSREKKESFPLTVTSAQKNPTAFYLCASSIKSGRRSGANVLTFGAGSRLTVL.

The CDR3 sequence is CASRQGDSNQPQHF. The CDR3 DNA reads as TGTGCCAGCAGACAGGGGGATAGCAATCAGCCCCAGCATTTT. The V and J genes are TRBV7-9 and TRBJ1-5; 8 nucleotides align to TRBD1. Germline loops: CDR1 SEHNR, CDR2 FQNEAQ (reference sequence). This CDR3 spans 14 amino acids. V shed 6 bases and J 0 bases; nucleotides not matched to a gene: 1.

The chain employs TRBV6-5 and TRBJ2-5, with D perhaps matching TRBD1 (8 bases). V dropped 0 bases and J dropped 4 bases, with 15 bases sitting between them. Per the germline V gene, CDR1 is MNHEY and CDR2 is SVGAGI. CDR3 length: 16 residues. CDR3 sequence: CASSYSDRGGVETQYF. CDR3 sequence (DNA): TGTGCCAGCAGTTACTCCGACAGGGGAGGGGTAGAGACCCAGTACTTC.

The CDR3 here is CASSNRGRTNTGELFF. For the CDR3, the DNA is TGTGCCAGTAGTAACCGCGGTCGAACGAACACCGGGGAGCTGTTTTTT. The rearrangement joins TRBV19 to TRBJ2-2; no definite D call. The CDR3 spans 16 residues. V lost 4 bases and J 0 bases, leaving 12 bases between the germline ends. Looked up from germline, CDR1 is LNHDA and CDR2 is SQIVND (reference sequence).

The chain uses TRBV13 and TRBJ2-7, with D perhaps matching TRBD1 (5 bases). The V end was cut by 5 bases, the J end by 7 bases, with 12 bases between. This CDR3 region has 12 residues. The germline gives CDR1 PRHDT, CDR2 FYEKMQ (reference sequence). The CDR3 sequence is CASSLQAQEQYF. Here the CDR3 DNA reads TGTGCCAGCAGCCTACAGGCCCAGGAGCAGTACTTC.

Concerning this clone itself: One end of the junction is discordant with germline, which a read error may explain. The chain links TRBV25-1 to TRBJ2-7, with D possibly matching TRBD2 (6 bases). CDR3 size: 11 residues. CDR1 and CDR2 (germline): MGHDK, SYGVNS. The CDR3 here is CATSRGWEQYF. DNA of the CDR3: TGTGCCACCAGTCGGGGGTGGGAGCAGTACTTC.

The V call is TRBV25-1, the J call TRBJ1-5; TRBD1 matches at 9 bases. Germline loops: CDR1 MGHDK, CDR2 SYGVNS. CDR3 length: 13 amino acids. V dropped 4 bases and J dropped 5; count of bases not matched to a gene: 0. The CDR3 is CASSGDRDQPQHF. The DNA for the CDR3 is TGTGCCAGCAGTGGGGACAGGGATCAGCCCCAGCATTTT.

The CDR3 spells CASSLLPLTGNNEKLFF. As DNA, the CDR3 is TGCGCCAGCAGCTTGCTCCCACTGACAGGGAATAATGAAAAACTGTTTTTT. The chain recombines TRBV5-1 with TRBJ1-4; 7 bases align to TRBD1. CDR1 is SGHRS and CDR2 is YFSETQ in the germline V gene. The CDR3 is 17 residues long. J gave up 4 bases and V 1 base, and 10 bases lay outside the gene matches.

This clone turned up a few times. The rearrangement links TRBV6-1 to TRBJ1-2, with D maybe TRBD1 (6 bases). Trimming pared 1 base from V and 4 bases from J, leaving 13 bases between. There are 15 residues in the CDR3. Germline assignment: CDR1 MNHNS and CDR2 SASEGT. The CDR3 region is CASSEEGGVSYGYTF. The CDR3 DNA is TGTGCCAGCAGTGAAGAAGGGGGAGTTAGCTATGGCTACACCTTC.

The gene calls are TRBV11-3 and TRBJ2-2; maybe TRBD1 (6 bases). Trimming cost V 4 bases and J 0 bases, with 12 bases left between them. Germline V gene sequence: CDR1 SGHNT, CDR2 YENEEA. CDR3 length: 16 amino acids. As DNA, the CDR3 is TGTGCCAGCAGCTCCCTCAAGGGGGCGAACACCGGGGAGCTGTTTTTT. Its translation is CASSSLKGANTGELFF.

The chain joins TRBV6-5 to TRBJ2-7; 7 bases are shared with TRBD1. V was pared by 7 bases and J by 1 base, with 4 bases of the junction left unmatched. The CDR3 covers 13 residues. CDR1 is MNHEY and CDR2 is SVGAGI in the germline V gene. CDR3 in DNA: TGTGCCAGCAAGCCGGGACAGTCCTACGAGCAGTACTTC. Protein product: CASKPGQSYEQYF.

This chain connects TRBV5-6 to TRBJ1-1; D not certain. CDR1 and CDR2 from the germline V gene are SGHDT and YYEEEE. The length of the CDR3 is 12 residues. The germline V and J ends were trimmed by 3 bases and 0 bases, with 3 bases remaining between them. The DNA of the CDR3 is TGTGCCAGCAGCTCGGTGAACACTGAAGCTTTCTTT. It is translated as CASSSVNTEAFF.

The genes are TRBV5-5 and TRBJ1-1, with 7 nucleotides matching TRBD1. The CDR3 length is 12 residues. V gave up 0 bases and J gave up 14 bases; unmatched junction bases: 7. Germline loops: CDR1 SGHKS, CDR2 YYEKEE (reference sequence). CDR3 region: CASSLGQGILFF. The CDR3 DNA reads TGTGCCAGCAGCTTGGGACAGGGTATTTTATTCTTT.

This clone has only a few counts. V and J are TRBV11-3 and TRBJ2-3; D not certain. Trimming pared 0 bases from V and 0 bases from J, leaving 10 bases between. Germline V gene lookup returns CDR1 SGHNT and CDR2 YENEEA. The CDR3 runs to 16 residues. The CDR3 is CASSLDSGPSTDTQYF. The DNA of the CDR3 is TGTGCCAGCAGCTTAGATTCTGGCCCAAGCACAGATACGCAGTATTTT.

As DNA, the CDR3 is TGTGCCAGCAGCTTGGACACGAACACCGGGGAGCTGTTTTTT. It encodes CASSLDTNTGELFF. The chain joins TRBV5-4 to TRBJ2-2; D unclear. V lost 0 bases to trimming and J lost 0 bases, with 3 bases between them. Germline V lookup: CDR1 SGHNT, CDR2 YYREEE (reference sequence). The CDR3 consists of 14 residues.

This clone was found once. The rearrangement links TRBV7-2 to TRBJ2-5, with a possible D match to TRBD2 (7 bases). The V gene's germline CDR1 is SGHTA and CDR2 FQGNSA. V shed 5 bases and J shed 0 bases, with 13 bases lying between them. This CDR3 contains 15 residues. CDR3: CASSRGGQYQETQYF. CDR3 in DNA: TGTGCCAGCAGCCGCGGGGGCCAGTACCAAGAGACCCAGTACTTC.

This rearrangement joins TRBV25-1 to TRBJ2-5; possible D gene TRBD2, 7 bases. V lost 1 base, J lost 5 bases, and 23 bases lay in between. Germline CDR1 is MGHDK and CDR2 is SYGVNS. CDR3 length: 18 residues. The CDR3 reads CASSESRGAAGRRETQYF. The CDR3 DNA sequence: TGTGCCAGCAGTGAATCCCGGGGGGCGGCAGGGCGAAGGGAGACCCAGTACTTC.

Regarding this clone: Other nucleotide sequences in the sample specify the same CDR3. The V and J genes are TRBV7-8 and TRBJ2-1; TRBD2 matches 9 bases. The CDR3 covers 17 residues. Germline values: CDR1 SGHVS, CDR2 FQNEAQ. J gave up 0 bases and V 1 base, and 4 bases lay outside the gene matches. CDR3 in DNA: TGTGCCAGCAGCTTAGGGGGTAGCGGGAGCTCCTACAATGAGCAGTTCTTC. Encoded protein: CASSLGGSGSSYNEQFF.

This clone turned up a few times. CDR3 sequence reads: CASSFQGVDGSPLHF. As DNA, the CDR3 is TGTGCCAGCAGCTTCCAGGGGGTTGATGGTTCACCCCTCCACTTT. The chain combines TRBV5-5 with TRBJ1-6, with TRBD1 matching over 7 bases. CDR1 and CDR2 (germline): SGHKS, YYEKEE (reference sequence). The junction had 8 bases not matched to a gene; V was cut back by 2 bases and J by 9 bases. The CDR3 has 15 residues.